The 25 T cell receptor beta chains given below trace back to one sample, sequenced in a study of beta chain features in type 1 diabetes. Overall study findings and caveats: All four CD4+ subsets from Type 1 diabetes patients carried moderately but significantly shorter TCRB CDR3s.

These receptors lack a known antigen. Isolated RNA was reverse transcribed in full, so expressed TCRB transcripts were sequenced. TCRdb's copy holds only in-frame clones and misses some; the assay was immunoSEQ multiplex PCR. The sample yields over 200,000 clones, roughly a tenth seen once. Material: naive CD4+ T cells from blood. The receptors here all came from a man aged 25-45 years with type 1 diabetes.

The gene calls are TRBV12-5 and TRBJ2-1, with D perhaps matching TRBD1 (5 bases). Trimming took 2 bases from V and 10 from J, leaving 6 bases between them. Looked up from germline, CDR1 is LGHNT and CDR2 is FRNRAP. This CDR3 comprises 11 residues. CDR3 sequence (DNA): TGTGCTAGTGGTTTGCGGACAGAGCAGTTCTTC. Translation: CASGLRTEQFF.

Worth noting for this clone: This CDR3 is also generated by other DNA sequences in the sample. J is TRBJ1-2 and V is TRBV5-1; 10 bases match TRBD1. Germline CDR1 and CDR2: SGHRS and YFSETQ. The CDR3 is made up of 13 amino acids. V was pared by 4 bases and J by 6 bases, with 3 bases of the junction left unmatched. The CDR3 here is CASSLGTGDGYTF. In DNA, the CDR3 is TGCGCCAGCAGCCTCGGGACAGGGGATGGCTACACCTTC. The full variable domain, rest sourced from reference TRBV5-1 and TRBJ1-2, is KAGVTQTPRYLIKTRGQQVTLSCSPISGHRSVSWYQQTPGQGLQFLFEYFSETQRNKGNFPGRFSGRQFSNSRSEMNVSTLELGDSALYLCASSLGTGDGYTFGSGTRLTVV.

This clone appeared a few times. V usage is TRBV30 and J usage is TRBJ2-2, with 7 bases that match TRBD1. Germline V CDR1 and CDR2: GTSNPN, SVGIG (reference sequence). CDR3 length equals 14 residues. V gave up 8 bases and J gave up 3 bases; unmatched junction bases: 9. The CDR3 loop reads CAGNPQGYTGELFF. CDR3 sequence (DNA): TGTGCCGGAAACCCACAGGGGTACACCGGGGAGCTGTTTTTT.

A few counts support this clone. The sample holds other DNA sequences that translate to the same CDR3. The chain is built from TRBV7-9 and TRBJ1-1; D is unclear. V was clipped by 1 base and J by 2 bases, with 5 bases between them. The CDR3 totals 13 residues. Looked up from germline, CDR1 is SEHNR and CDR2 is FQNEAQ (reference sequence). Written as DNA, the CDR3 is TGTGCCAGCAGCTTAGGACAAAACACTGAAGCTTTCTTT. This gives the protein CASSLGQNTEAFF.

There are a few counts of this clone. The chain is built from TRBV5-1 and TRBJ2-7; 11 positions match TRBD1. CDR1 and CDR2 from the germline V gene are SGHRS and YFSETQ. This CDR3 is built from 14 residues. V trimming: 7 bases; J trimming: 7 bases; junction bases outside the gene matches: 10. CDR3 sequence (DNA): TGCGCCAGCGGACGGGACAGGGGGTTTCGGGAGCAGTACTTC. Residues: CASGRDRGFREQYF.

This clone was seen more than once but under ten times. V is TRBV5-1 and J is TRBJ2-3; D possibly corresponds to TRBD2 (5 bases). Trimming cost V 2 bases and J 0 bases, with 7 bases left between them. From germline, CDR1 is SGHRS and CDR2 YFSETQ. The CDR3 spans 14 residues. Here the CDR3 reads CASSFGKSTDTQYF. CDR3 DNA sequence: TGCGCCAGCAGCTTCGGGAAAAGCACAGATACGCAGTATTTT. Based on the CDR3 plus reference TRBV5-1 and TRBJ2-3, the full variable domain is KAGVTQTPRYLIKTRGQQVTLSCSPISGHRSVSWYQQTPGQGLQFLFEYFSETQRNKGNFPGRFSGRQFSNSRSEMNVSTLELGDSALYLCASSFGKSTDTQYFGPGTRLTVL.

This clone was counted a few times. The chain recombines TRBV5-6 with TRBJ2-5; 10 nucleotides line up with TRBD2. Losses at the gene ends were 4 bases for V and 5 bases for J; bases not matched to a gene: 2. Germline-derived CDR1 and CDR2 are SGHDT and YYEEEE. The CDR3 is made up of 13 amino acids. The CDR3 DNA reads TGTGCCAGCAGCGTGACTAGCGGGGAGACCCAGTACTTC. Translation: CASSVTSGETQYF.

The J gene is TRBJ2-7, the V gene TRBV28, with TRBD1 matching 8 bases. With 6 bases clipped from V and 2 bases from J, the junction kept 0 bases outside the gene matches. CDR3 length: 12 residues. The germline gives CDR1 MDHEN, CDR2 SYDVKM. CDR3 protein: CASRGQAYEQYF. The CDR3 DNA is TGTGCCAGCAGGGGACAGGCCTACGAGCAGTACTTC.

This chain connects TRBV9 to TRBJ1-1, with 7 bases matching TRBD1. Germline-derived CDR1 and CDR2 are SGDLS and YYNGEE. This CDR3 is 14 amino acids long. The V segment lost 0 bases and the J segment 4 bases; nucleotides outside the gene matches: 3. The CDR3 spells CASSVGDRFTEAFF. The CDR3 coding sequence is TGTGCCAGCAGCGTAGGGGACAGATTCACTGAAGCTTTCTTT.

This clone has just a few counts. CDR3 sequence (DNA): TGTGCCAGCAGCTCTTCCGCCGGGACTAGCGGGGGTCGTGAGCAGTTCTTC. The encoded protein is CASSSSAGTSGGREQFF. V usage is TRBV7-2 and J usage is TRBJ2-1; the match to TRBD2 covers 14 bases. The CDR3 runs to 17 residues. Germline values: CDR1 SGHTA, CDR2 FQGNSA. J lost 9 bases, V lost 4 bases, and 11 bases had no gene match.

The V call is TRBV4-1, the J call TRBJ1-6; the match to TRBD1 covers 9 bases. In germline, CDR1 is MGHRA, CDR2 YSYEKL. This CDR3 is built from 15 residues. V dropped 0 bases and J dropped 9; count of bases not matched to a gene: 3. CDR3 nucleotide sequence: TGCGCCAGCAGCCAAGAAGGGACAGGGCCTTCACCCCTCCACTTT. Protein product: CASSQEGTGPSPLHF.

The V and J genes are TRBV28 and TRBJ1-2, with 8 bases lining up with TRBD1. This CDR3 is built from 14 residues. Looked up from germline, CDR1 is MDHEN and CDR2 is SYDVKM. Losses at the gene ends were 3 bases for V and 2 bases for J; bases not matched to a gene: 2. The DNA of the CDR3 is TGTGCCAGCAGTTTCCGGACAGGGAACTATGGCTACACCTTC. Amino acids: CASSFRTGNYGYTF.

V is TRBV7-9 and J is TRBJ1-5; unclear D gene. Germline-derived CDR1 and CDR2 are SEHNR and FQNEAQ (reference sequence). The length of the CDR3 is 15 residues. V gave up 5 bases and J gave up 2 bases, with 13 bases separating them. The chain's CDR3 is CASSQAGSGNQPQHF. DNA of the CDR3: TGTGCCAGCAGCCAGGCGGGGAGCGGCAATCAGCCCCAGCATTTT. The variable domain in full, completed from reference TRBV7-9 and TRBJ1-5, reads DTGVSQNPRHKITKRGQNVTFRCDPISEHNRLYWYRQTLGQGPEFLTYFQNEAQLEKSRLLSDRFSAERPKGSFSTLEIQRTEQGDSAMYLCASSQAGSGNQPQHFGDGTRLSIL.

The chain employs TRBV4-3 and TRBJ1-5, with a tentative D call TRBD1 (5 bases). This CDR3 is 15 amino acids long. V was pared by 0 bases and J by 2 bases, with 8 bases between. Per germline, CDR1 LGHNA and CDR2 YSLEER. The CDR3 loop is CASSQDGARNQPQHF. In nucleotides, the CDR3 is TGCGCCAGCAGCCAAGATGGGGCGCGCAATCAGCCCCAGCATTTT.

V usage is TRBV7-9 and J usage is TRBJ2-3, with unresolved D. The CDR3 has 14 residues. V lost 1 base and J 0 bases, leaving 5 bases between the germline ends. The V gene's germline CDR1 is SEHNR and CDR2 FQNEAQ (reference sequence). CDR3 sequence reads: CASSLGRSTDTQYF. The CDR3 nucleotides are TGTGCCAGCAGCTTAGGGAGAAGCACAGATACGCAGTATTTT.

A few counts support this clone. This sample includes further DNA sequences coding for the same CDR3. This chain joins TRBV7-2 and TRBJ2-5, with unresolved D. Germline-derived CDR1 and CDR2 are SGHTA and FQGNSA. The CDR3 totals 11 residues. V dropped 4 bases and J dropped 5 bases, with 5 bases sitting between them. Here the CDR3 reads CASSSRETQYF. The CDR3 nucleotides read TGTGCCAGCAGCTCGAGGGAGACCCAGTACTTC.

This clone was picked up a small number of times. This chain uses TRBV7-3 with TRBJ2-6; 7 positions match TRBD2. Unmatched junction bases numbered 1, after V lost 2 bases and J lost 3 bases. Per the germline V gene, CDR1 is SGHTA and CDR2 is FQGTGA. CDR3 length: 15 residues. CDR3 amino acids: CASSLRGDGANVLTF. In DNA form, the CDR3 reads TGTGCCAGCAGCTTACGGGGGGATGGGGCCAACGTCCTGACTTTC.

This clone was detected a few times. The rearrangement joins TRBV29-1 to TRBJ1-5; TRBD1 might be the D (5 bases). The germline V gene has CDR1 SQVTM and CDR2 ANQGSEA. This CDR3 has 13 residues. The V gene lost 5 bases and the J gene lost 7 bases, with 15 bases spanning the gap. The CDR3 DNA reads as TGCAGCGTTCAAAAGGGGCCCGACCAGCCCCAGCATTTT. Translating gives CSVQKGPDQPQHF.

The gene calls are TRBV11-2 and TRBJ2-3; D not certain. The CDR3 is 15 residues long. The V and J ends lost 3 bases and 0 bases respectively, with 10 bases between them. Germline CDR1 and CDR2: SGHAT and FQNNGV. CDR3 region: CASSFSGTSTDTQYF. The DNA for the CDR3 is TGTGCCAGCAGCTTCTCAGGAACTAGCACAGATACGCAGTATTTT.

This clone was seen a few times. The CDR3 here is CASSWRQGPYEQYF. DNA of the CDR3: TGCGCCAGCAGCTGGAGACAGGGCCCCTACGAGCAGTACTTC. J is TRBJ2-7 and V is TRBV5-1; 7 positions agree with TRBD1. The CDR3 totals 14 residues. In germline, CDR1 is SGHRS, CDR2 YFSETQ. J gave up 2 bases and V 3 bases, and 5 bases lay outside the gene matches.

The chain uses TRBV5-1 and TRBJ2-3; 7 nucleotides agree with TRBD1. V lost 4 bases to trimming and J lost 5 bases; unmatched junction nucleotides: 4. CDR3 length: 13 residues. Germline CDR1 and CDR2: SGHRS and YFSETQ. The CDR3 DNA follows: TGCGCCAGCAGCGGGGGACAGATAGATACGCAGTATTTT. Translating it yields CASSGGQIDTQYF.

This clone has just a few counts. The CDR3 nucleotides read TGTGCCAGCAGGGAATGGGGGGGCCGATACAATGAGCAGTTCTTC. Translating gives CASREWGGRYNEQFF. The chain carries TRBV11-2 and TRBJ2-1, with a possible D match to TRBD2 (7 bases). Trimming removed 6 bases at V and 4 bases at J, with 16 bases between. This CDR3 contains 15 residues. CDR1 and CDR2 (germline): SGHAT, FQNNGV.

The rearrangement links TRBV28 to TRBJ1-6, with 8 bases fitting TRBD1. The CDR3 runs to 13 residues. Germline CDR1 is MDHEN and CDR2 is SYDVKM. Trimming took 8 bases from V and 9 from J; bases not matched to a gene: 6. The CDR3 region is CASHPGGSSPLHF. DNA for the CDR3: TGTGCCAGCCACCCAGGGGGCAGTTCACCCCTCCACTTT.

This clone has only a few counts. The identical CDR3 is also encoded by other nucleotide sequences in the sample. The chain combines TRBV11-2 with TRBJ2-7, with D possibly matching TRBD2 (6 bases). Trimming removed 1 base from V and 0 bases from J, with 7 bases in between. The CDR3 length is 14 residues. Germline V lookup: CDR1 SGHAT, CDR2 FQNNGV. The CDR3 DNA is TGTGCCAGCAGCTTAGGACTAGTCTCCTACGAGCAGTACTTC. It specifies CASSLGLVSYEQYF. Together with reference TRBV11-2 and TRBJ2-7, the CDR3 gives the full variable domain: EAGVAQSPRYKIIEKRQSVAFWCNPISGHATLYWYQQILGQGPKLLIQFQNNGVVDDSQLPKDRFSAERLKGVDSTLKIQPAKLEDSAVYLCASSLGLVSYEQYFGPGTRLTVT.

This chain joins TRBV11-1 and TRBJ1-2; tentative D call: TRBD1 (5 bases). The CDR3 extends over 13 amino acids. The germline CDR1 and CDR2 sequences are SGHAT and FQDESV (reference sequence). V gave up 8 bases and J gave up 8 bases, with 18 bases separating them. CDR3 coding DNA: TGTGCCAGCCGCAGCGGCGGGGGAGCGGGCTACACCTTC. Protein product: CASRSGGGAGYTF. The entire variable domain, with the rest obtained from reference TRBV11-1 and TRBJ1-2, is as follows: EAEVAQSPRYKITEKSQAVAFWCDPISGHATLYWYRQILGQGPELLVQFQDESVVDDSQLPKDRFSAERLKGVDSTLKIQPAELGDSAMYLCASRSGGGAGYTFGSGTRLTVV.